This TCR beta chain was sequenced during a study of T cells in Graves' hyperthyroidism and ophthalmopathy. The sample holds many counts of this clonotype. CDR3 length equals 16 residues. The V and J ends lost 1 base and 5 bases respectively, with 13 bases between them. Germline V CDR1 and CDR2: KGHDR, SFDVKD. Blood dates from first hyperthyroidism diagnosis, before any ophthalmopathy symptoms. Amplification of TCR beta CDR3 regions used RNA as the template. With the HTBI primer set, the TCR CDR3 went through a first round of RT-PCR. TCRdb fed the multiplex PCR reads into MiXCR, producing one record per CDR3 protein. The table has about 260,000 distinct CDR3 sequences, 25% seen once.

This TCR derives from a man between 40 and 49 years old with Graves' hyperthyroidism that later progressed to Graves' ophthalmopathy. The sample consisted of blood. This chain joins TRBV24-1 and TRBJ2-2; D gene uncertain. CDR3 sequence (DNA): TGTGCCACCAGTGATTTTGCGACTGGGAAAACCGGGGAGCTGTTTTTT. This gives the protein CATSDFATGKTGELFF.